Listed below are T cell receptor beta chains from one sample, sequenced in a study of beta chain features in type 1 diabetes. Libraries were prepared by immunoSEQ multiplex PCR; TCRdb keeps only in-frame clonotypes and omits some of them. The data hold a few hundred thousand clones, with 27% observed a single time. Source material: central memory CD4+ T cells from blood. These receptor sequences come from a man aged 30 to 39 in good health. The conserved cysteine and the conserved F or W are not part of the CDR3 here. The D gene is left open where the match is weak.

V: TRBV5-1
D: .
J: TRBJ2-3
CDR3: ASSLGPPTTTDTQY

V: TRBV5-4
D: .
J: TRBJ1-2
CDR3: ASSSDSYGYT

V: TRBV11-2
D: .
J: TRBJ2-1
CDR3: ASSLKAGNEQF

V: TRBV19
D: .
J: TRBJ2-1
CDR3: ASSSSRISGNEQF

V: TRBV5-4
D: .
J: TRBJ1-3
CDR3: ASSLEGGLGNTIY

V: TRBV18
D: .
J: TRBJ2-5
CDR3: ASSPEVEETQY

V: TRBV7-9
D: TRBD2
J: TRBJ2-2
CDR3: ASSLLAGVTGELF

V: TRBV25-1
D: .
J: TRBJ2-5
CDR3: ASSEYMVGETQY

V: TRBV29-1
D: .
J: TRBJ1-1
CDR3: SVRDLNTEAF

V: TRBV6-6
D: .
J: TRBJ2-3
CDR3: ASRVHSDSPDTQY

V: TRBV7-6
D: .
J: TRBJ2-1
CDR3: ASTLRQPTDYNEQF

V: TRBV7-9
D: TRBD1
J: TRBJ2-7
CDR3: ASTYPGQEAHEQY

V: TRBV6-1
D: .
J: TRBJ2-7
CDR3: ASSEGGFPYEQY

V: TRBV10-2
D: .
J: TRBJ2-1
CDR3: ASSESNLGAREQF

V: TRBV5-1
D: .
J: TRBJ1-2
CDR3: ASSMAQQTAVT

V: TRBV18
D: .
J: .
CDR3: ASSPSAVGSYEQY

V: TRBV5-6
D: .
J: TRBJ2-1
CDR3: ASSIDPSGEQF

V: TRBV14
D: .
J: TRBJ2-5
CDR3: ASSPSLQGETQY

V: TRBV15
D: TRBD1
J: TRBJ2-2
CDR3: ATSKPGQGFSGELF

V: TRBV6-1
D: .
J: TRBJ2-5
CDR3: ASSIQGGQETQY

V: TRBV7-2
D: .
J: TRBJ1-2
CDR3: ASSLVTGDNYGYT

V: TRBV7-2
D: .
J: TRBJ1-2
CDR3: ASSSRQVFDGGYT

V: TRBV30
D: TRBD1
J: TRBJ2-3
CDR3: AWRATGRDRGPTDTQY

V: TRBV15
D: TRBD2
J: TRBJ2-1
CDR3: ATSRGTSGNNEQF

V: TRBV6-5
D: .
J: TRBJ2-1
CDR3: ASSYSDSPRQF

V: TRBV7-9
D: TRBD1
J: TRBJ2-3
CDR3: ASSLGQDPTDTQY

V: TRBV4-2
D: .
J: TRBJ2-3
CDR3: ASSRGRADTQY

V: TRBV7-2
D: .
J: TRBJ2-7
CDR3: ASSLGHTYEQY

V: TRBV30
D: .
J: TRBJ2-7
CDR3: AWSVRLSSSYEQY

V: TRBV9
D: TRBD1
J: TRBJ2-2
CDR3: ASSLTDRGQSGELF

V: TRBV2
D: .
J: TRBJ2-1
CDR3: ASSIAGNEQF

V: TRBV7-2
D: .
J: TRBJ2-7
CDR3: ASSPDVTYEQY

V: TRBV6-5
D: .
J: TRBJ2-3
CDR3: ASSTSDRRNTQY

V: TRBV30
D: .
J: TRBJ1-1
CDR3: AWSSRGGEAF

V: TRBV30
D: .
J: TRBJ1-1
CDR3: AWRDTSGTEAF

V: TRBV19
D: TRBD1
J: TRBJ1-5
CDR3: ASSLDRGGNQPQH

V: TRBV14
D: TRBD1
J: TRBJ1-5
CDR3: ASRQTGEGQPQH

V: TRBV7-9
D: .
J: TRBJ2-5
CDR3: ASSLRLDQETQY

V: TRBV27
D: .
J: TRBJ2-1
CDR3: ASRRAGTGYNEQF

V: TRBV2
D: TRBD2
J: TRBJ2-7
CDR3: ASRVRLAGSYEQY

V: TRBV4-1
D: TRBD2
J: TRBJ2-1
CDR3: ASSQVGSGSAGDNEQF

V: TRBV25-1
D: .
J: TRBJ2-5
CDR3: ASSDSRTSYQETQY

V: TRBV30
D: .
J: TRBJ1-5
CDR3: AWSRSNQPQH

V: TRBV13
D: .
J: TRBJ2-5
CDR3: ASSLRQGGETQY

V: TRBV27
D: .
J: TRBJ2-5
CDR3: ASSQIGLEETQY

V: TRBV10-3
D: .
J: TRBJ2-5
CDR3: AISESLGKTQY